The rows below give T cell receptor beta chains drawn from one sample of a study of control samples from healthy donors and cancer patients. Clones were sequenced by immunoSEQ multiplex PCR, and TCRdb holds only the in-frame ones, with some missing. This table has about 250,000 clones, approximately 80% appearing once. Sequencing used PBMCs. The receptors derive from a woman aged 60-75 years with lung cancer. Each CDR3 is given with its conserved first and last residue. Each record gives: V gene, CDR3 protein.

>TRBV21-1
CASSNKTGGRYTEAFF
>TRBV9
CASSVKTGANTGELFF
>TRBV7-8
CASSLAGGLWEQYF
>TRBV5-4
CASSLAGVGNEQYF
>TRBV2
CASSPGKTGYEQYF
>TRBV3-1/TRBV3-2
CASSPYRNYGYTF
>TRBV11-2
CASSRGRNTEAFF
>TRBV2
CASSEGWDTAYEQYF
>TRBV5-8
CASSFPGARSNQPQHF
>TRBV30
CAWSTGSSGQPQHF
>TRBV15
CATSRDQGPYEQYF
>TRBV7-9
CASSLQASPGNTIYF
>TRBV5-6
CASSVEGYGYTF
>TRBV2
CASSGEKQPQHF
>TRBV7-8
CASSFRIQSRGANYGYTF
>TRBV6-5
CASRTGTGIYEQYF
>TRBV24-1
CATSPDSSGEQFF
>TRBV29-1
CSASGTGRSDGYTF
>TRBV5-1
CASSLAGQGYSPLHF
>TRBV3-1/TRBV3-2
CASSPEAGPGTF
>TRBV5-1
CASSLGQGAEEAFF
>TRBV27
CASSLSWGSPYEQYF
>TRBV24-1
CATSDPNSYEAFF
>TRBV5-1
CASGPGLAAYNEQFF
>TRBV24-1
CATSDPTQGRGELFF
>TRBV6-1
CASSELVGYGYTF
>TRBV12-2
CASRFWDPHSGNTIYF
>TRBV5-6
CASSLDRAGYGYTF
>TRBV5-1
CASSLAYSGTSSYEQYF
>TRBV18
CASSPLEGAETQYF
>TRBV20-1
CSASPPGQGNSPLHF
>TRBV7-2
CASSSLQGSPLHF
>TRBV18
CASSPGTGRDYGYTF
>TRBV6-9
CASSYPRLVGSNQPQHF
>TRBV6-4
CASSPQGATGELFF
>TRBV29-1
CSVKFGTNQPQHF
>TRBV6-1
CASSEPSNSNQPQHF
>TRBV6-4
CASARQRNTEAFF
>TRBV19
CATKPQTGFYGYTF